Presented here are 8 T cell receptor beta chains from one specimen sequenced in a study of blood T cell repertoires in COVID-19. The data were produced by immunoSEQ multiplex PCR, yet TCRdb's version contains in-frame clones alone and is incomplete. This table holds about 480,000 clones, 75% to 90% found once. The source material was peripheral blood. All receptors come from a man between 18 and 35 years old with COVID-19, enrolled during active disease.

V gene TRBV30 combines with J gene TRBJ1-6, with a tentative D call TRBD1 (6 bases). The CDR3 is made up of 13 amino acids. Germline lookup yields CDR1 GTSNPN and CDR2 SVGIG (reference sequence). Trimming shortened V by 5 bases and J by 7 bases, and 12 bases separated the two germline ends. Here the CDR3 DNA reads TGTGCCTGGTCGGGACAAGTAAATTCACCCCTCCACTTT. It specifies CAWSGQVNSPLHF.

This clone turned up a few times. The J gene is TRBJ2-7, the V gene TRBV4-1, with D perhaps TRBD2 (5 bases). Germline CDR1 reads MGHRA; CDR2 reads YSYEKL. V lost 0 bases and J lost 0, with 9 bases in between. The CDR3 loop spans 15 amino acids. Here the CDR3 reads CASSQESLASYEQYF. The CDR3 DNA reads TGCGCCAGCAGCCAAGAGTCCCTAGCCTCCTACGAGCAGTACTTC.

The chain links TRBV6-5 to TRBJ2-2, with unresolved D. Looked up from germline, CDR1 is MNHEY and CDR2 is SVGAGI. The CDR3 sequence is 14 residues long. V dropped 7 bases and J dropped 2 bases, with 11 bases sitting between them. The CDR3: CASTITPNTGELFF. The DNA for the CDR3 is TGTGCCAGCACAATTACACCCAACACCGGGGAGCTGTTTTTT.

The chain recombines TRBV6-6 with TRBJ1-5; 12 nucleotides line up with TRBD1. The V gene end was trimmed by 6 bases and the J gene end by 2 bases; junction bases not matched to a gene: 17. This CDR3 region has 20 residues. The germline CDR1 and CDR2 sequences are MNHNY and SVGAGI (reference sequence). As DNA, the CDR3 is TGTGCCAGCAGCCGTTACAACCGGGACAGGGGGCTTTTAGGCAATCAGCCCCAGCATTTT. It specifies CASSRYNRDRGLLGNQPQHF.

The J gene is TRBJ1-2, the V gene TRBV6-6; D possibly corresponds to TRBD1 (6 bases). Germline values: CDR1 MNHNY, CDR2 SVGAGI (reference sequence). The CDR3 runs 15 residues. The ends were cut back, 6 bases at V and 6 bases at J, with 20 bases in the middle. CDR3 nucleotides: TGTGCCAGCAGCCCCTACCCAATCAGGGACAATGGCTACACCTTC. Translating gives CASSPYPIRDNGYTF.

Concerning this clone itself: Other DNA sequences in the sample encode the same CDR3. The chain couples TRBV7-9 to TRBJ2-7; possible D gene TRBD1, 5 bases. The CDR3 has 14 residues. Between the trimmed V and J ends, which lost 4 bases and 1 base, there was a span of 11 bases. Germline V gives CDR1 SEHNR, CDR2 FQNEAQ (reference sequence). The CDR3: CASSSGLVSYEQYF. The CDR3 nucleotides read TGTGCCAGCAGCTCAGGGTTAGTATCCTACGAGCAGTACTTC. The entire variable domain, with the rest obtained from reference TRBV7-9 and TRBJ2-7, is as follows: DTGVSQNPRHKITKRGQNVTFRCDPISEHNRLYWYRQTLGQGPEFLTYFQNEAQLEKSRLLSDRFSAERPKGSFSTLEIQRTEQGDSAMYLCASSSGLVSYEQYFGPGTRLTVT.

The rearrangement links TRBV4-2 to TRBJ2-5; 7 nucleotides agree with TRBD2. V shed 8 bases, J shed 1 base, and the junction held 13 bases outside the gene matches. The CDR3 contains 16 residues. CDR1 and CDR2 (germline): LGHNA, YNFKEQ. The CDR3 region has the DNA TGTGCCAGCGCGGCGAGGGACTACAATCCCCAAGAGACCCAGTACTTC. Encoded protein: CASAARDYNPQETQYF.

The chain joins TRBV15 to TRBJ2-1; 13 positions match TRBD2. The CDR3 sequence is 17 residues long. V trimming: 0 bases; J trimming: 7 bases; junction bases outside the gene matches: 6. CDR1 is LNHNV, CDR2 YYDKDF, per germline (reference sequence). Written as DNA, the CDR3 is TGTGCCACCAGCAGAGAAAAGGGACTAGCGGGGAGAAATGAGCAGTTCTTC. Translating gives CATSREKGLAGRNEQFF.